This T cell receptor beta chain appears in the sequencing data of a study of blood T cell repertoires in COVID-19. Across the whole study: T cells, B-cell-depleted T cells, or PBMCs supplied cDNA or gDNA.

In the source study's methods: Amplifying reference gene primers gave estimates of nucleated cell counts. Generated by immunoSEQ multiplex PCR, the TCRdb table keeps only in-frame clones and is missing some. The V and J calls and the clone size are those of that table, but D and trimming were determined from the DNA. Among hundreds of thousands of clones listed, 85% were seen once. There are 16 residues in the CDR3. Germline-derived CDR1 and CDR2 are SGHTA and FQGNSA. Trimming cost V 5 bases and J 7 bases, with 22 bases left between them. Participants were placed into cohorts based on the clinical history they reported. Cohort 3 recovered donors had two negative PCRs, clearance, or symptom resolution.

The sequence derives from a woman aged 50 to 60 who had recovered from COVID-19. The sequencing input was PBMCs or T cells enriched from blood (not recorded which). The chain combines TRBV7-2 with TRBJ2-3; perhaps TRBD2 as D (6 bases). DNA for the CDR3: TGTGCCAGCAGCCGTAGCGCCGGGGGAGTCCGGTATACGCAGTATTTT. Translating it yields CASSRSAGGVRYTQYF. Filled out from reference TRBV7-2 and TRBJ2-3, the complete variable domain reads GAGVSQSPSNKVTEKGKDVELRCDPISGHTALYWYRQSLGQGLEFLIYFQGNSAPDKSGLPSDRFSAERTGGSVSTLTIQRTQQEDSAVYLCASSRSAGGVRYTQYFGPGTRLTVL.